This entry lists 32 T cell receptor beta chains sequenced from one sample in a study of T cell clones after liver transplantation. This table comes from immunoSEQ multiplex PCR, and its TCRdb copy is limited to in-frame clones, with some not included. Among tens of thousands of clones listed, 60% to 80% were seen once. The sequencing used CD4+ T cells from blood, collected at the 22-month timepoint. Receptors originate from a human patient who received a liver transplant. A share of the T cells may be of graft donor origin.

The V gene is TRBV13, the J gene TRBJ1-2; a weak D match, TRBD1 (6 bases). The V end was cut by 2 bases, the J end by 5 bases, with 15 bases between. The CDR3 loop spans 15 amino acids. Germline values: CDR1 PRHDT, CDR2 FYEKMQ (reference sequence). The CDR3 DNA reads TGTGCCAGCAGCTTATTTGGGGGCAGCTCGTATGGCTACACCTTC. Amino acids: CASSLFGGSSYGYTF.

CDR3 loop: CASSEWGSGASYEQYF. The DNA for the CDR3 is TGTGCCAGCAGTGAGTGGGGTAGCGGGGCCTCCTACGAGCAGTACTTC. The rearrangement joins TRBV6-1 to TRBJ2-7; TRBD2 matches 8 bases. This CDR3 contains 16 residues. The ends lost 3 bases at V and 0 bases at J; junction bases unmatched: 7. CDR1 is MNHNS, CDR2 SASEGT, per germline.

The CDR3 DNA reads TGTGCCAGCAGCCAAGACAGGAACTATGGCTACACCTTC. Translated: CASSQDRNYGYTF. The chain has TRBV5-4 and TRBJ1-2, with D possibly being TRBD1 (6 bases). Germline V gene lookup returns CDR1 SGHNT and CDR2 YYREEE (reference sequence). This CDR3 is built from 13 residues. The ends were cut back, 4 bases at V and 2 bases at J, with 9 bases in the middle.

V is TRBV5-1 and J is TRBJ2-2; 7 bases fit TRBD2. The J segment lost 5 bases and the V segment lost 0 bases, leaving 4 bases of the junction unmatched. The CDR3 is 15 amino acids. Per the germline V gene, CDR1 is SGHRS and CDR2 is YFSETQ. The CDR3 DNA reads TGCGCCAGCAGCTTGGTGACGGGGGGTACCGGGGAGCTGTTTTTT. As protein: CASSLVTGGTGELFF.

DNA of the CDR3: TGTGCCAGCAGCTTGTCGTCGGGAGTCGGGGAGCTGTTTTTT. Its protein product is CASSLSSGVGELFF. J is TRBJ2-2 and V is TRBV7-6, with a weak D call TRBD2 (6 bases). Germline CDR1 is SGHVS and CDR2 is FNYEAQ. The germline V and J ends were trimmed by 3 bases and 7 bases, with 12 bases remaining between them. CDR3 size: 14 residues.

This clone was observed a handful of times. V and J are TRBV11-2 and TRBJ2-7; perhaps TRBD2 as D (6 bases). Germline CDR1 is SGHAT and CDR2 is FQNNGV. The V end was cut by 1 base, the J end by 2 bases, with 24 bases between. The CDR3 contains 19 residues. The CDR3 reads CASSLGWGSRRGRAYEQYF. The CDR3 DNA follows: TGTGCCAGCAGCTTAGGGTGGGGGTCGAGGAGGGGTCGGGCCTACGAGCAGTACTTC.

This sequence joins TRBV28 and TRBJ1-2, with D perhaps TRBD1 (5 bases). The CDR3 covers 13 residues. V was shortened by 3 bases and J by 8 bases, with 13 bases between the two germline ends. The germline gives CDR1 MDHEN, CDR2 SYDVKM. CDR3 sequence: CASSFGAIPGYTF. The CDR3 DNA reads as TGTGCCAGCAGTTTCGGGGCCATTCCGGGCTACACCTTC.

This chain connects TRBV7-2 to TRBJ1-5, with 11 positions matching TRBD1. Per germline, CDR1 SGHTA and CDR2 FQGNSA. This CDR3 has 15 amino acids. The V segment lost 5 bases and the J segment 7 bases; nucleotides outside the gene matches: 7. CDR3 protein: CASSRGQGVGQPQHF. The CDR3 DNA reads TGTGCCAGCAGCAGGGGACAGGGGGTGGGACAGCCCCAGCATTTT.

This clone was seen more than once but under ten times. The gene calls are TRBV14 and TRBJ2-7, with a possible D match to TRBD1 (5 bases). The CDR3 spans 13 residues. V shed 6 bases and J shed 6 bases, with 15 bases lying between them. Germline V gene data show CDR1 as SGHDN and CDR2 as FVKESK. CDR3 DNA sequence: TGTGCCAGCAGTTCTACCCAGGGTTCCGAGCAGTACTTC. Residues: CASSSTQGSEQYF.

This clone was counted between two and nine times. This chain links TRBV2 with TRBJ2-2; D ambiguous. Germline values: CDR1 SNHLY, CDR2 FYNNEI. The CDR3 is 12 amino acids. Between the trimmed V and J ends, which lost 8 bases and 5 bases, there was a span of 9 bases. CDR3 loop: CASRRFTGELFF. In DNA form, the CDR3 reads TGTGCCAGCCGAAGGTTTACCGGGGAGCTGTTTTTT. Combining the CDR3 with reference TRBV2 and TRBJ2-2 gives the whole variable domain EPEVTQTPSHQVTQMGQEVILRCVPISNHLYFYWYRQILGQKVEFLVSFYNNEISEKSEIFDDQFSVERPDGSNFTLKIRSTKLEDSAMYFCASRRFTGELFFGEGSRLTVL.

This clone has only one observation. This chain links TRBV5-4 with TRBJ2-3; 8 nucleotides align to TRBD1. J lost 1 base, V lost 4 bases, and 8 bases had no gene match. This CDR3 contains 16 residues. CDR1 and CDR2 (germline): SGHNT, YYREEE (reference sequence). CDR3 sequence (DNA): TGTGCCAGCAGCCCGGGACAGGCGGCGGGCACAGATACGCAGTATTTT. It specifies CASSPGQAAGTDTQYF.

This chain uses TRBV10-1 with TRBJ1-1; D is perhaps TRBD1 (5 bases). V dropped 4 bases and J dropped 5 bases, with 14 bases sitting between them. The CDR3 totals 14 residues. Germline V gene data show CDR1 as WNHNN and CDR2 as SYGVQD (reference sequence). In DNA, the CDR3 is TGCGCCAGCAGTGCTGCCAGGGAGGGAACTGAAGCTTTCTTT. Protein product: CASSAAREGTEAFF.

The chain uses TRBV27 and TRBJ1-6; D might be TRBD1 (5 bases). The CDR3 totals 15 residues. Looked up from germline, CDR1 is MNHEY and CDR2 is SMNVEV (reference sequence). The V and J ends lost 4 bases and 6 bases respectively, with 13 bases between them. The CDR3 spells CASSSLGTVNSPLHF. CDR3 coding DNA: TGTGCCAGCAGTTCACTCGGGACGGTTAATTCACCCCTCCACTTT.

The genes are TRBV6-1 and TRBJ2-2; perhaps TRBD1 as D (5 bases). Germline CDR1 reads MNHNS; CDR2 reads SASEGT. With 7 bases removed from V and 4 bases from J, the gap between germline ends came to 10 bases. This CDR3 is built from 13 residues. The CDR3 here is CASKYRSTGELFF. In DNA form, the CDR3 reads TGTGCCAGCAAATACAGGAGCACCGGGGAGCTGTTTTTT.

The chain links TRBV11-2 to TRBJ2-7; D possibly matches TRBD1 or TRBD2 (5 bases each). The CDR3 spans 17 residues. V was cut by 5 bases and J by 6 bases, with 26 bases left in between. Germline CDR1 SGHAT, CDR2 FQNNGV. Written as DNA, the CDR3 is TGTGCCAGCAGCGCAGGCCGTGTTGAGACTATTGGGGGCGAGCAGTACTTC. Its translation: CASSAGRVETIGGEQYF.

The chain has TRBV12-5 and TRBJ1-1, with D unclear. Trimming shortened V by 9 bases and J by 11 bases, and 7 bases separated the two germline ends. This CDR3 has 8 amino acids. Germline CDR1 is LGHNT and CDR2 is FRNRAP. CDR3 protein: CARPTAFF. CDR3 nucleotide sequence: TGTGCTAGACCGACGGCTTTCTTT.

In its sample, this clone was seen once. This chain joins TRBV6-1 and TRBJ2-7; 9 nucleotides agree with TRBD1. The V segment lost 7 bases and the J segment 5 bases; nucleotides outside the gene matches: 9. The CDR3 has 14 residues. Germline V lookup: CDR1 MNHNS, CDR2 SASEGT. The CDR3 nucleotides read TGTGCCAGCATGCTCCGGGACAGGGTCCACGAGCAGTACTTC. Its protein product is CASMLRDRVHEQYF.

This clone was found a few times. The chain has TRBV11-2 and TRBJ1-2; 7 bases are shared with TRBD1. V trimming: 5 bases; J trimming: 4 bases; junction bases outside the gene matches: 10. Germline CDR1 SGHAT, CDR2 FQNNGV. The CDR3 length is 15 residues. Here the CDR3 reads CASSQPGQRLYGYTF. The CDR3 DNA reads TGTGCCAGCAGCCAACCGGGACAGCGCCTCTATGGCTACACCTTC.

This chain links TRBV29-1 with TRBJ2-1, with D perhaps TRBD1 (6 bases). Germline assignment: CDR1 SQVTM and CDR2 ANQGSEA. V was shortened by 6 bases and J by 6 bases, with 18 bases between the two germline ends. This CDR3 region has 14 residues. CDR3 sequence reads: CSVTDSNWVNEQFF. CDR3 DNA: TGCAGCGTGACGGACAGTAACTGGGTCAATGAGCAGTTCTTC.

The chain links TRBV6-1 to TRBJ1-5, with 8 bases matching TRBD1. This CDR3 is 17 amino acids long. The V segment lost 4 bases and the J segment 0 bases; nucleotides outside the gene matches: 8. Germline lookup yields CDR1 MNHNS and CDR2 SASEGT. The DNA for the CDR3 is TGTGCCAGCAGTGTCTTAGGACAGGGTTTTAGCAATCAGCCCCAGCATTTT. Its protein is CASSVLGQGFSNQPQHF.

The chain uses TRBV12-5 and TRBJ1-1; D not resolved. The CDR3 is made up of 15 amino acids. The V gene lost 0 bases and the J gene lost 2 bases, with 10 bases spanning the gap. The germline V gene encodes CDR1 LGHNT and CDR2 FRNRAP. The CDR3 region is CASGLVHGSNTEAFF. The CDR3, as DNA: TGTGCTAGTGGTTTGGTACACGGCAGTAACACTGAAGCTTTCTTT.

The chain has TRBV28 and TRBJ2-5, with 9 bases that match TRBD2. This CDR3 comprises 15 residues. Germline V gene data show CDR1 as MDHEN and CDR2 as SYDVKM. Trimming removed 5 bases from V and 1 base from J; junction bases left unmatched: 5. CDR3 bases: TGTGCCAGCAGTCGACCAGCGGGGGGCCAAGAGACCCAGTACTTC. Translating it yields CASSRPAGGQETQYF.

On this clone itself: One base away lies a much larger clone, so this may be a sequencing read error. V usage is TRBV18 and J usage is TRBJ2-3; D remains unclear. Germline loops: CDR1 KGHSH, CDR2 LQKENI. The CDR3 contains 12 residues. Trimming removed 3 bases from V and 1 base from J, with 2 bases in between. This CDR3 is CASSPGTDTQYF. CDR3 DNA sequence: TGTGCCAGCTCACCTGGCACAGATACGCAGTATTTT.

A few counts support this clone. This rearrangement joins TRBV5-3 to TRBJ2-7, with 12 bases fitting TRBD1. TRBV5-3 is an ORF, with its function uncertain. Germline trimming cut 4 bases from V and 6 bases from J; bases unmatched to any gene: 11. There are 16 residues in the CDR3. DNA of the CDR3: TGTGCCAGAAGCCCAATGAGGGACAGGGGGCCCCTCGAGCAGTACTTC. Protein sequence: CARSPMRDRGPLEQYF.

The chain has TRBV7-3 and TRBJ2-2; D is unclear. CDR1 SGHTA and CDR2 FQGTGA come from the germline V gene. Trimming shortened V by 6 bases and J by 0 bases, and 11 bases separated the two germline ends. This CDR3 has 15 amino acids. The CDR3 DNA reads TGTGCCAGCAGTCCTGGGGTCGCGAACACCGGGGAGCTGTTTTTT. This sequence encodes CASSPGVANTGELFF.

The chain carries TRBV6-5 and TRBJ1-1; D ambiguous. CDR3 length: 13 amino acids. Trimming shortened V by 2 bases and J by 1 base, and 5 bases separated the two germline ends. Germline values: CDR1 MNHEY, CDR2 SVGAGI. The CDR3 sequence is CASSYTRNTEAFF. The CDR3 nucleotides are TGTGCCAGCAGTTACACCAGGAACACTGAAGCTTTCTTT.

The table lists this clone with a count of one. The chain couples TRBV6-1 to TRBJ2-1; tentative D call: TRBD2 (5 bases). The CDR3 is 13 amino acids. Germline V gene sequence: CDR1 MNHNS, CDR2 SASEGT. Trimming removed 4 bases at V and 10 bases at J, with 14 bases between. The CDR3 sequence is CASSGGLRSEQFF. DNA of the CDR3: TGTGCCAGCAGTGGAGGGTTAAGGAGCGAGCAGTTCTTC.

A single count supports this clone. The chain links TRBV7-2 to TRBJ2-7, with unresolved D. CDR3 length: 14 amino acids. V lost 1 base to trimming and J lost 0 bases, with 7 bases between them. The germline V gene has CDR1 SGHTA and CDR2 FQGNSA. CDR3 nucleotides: TGTGCCAGCAGCTTAGACGCAGCCTCCTACGAGCAGTACTTC. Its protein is CASSLDAASYEQYF.

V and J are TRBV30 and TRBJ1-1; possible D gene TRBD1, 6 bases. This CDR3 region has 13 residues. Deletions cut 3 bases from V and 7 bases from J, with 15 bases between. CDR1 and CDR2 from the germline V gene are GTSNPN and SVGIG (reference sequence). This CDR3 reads CAWRLGQGGEAFF. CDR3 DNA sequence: TGTGCCTGGAGACTCGGACAAGGGGGTGAAGCTTTCTTT.

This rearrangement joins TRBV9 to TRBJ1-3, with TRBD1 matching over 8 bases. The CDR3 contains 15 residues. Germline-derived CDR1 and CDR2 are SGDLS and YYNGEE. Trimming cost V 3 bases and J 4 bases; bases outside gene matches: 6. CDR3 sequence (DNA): TGTGCCAGCAGCGATATGACAGGGGTCGGAAACACCATATATTTT. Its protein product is CASSDMTGVGNTIYF.

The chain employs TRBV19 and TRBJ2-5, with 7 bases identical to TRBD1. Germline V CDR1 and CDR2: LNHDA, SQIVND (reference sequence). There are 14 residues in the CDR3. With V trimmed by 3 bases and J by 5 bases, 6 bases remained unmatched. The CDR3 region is CASSIKQGRETQYF. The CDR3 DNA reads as TGTGCCAGTAGTATCAAACAGGGGCGGGAGACCCAGTACTTC.

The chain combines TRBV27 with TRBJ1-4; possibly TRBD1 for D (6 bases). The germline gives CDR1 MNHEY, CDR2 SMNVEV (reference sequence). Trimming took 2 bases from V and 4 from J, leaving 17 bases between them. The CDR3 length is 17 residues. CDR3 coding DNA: TGTGCCAGCAGTTTAATTAATGTCAGGGGACGTAATGAAAAACTGTTTTTT. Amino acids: CASSLINVRGRNEKLFF.